A single sample is the source of the 10 T cell receptor beta chains below, sequenced in a study of blood T cell repertoires in COVID-19. The table came from immunoSEQ multiplex PCR; TCRdb's copy has only in-frame clones and leaves some out. The top ten hold around 2.4% of the sample, which has about 170,000 clones, more than 65% seen once. The source material was peripheral blood. The receptors stem from a human donor with acute or convalescent COVID-19. The donor label of this sample is uncertain.

Written as DNA, the CDR3 is TGTGCCAGCAGCTTAAGGACTAGCCAACCATACAATGAGCAGTTCTTC. Residues: CASSLRTSQPYNEQFF. J is TRBJ2-1 and V is TRBV11-1, with 8 bases aligning to TRBD2. V shed 2 bases, J shed 4 bases, and the junction held 7 bases outside the gene matches. This CDR3 spans 16 amino acids. In germline, CDR1 is SGHAT, CDR2 FQDESV (reference sequence).

The chain has TRBV11-1 and TRBJ2-7, with D unclear. This CDR3 contains 13 residues. V lost 5 bases to trimming and J lost 5 bases, with 13 bases between them. Germline assignment: CDR1 SGHAT and CDR2 FQDESV (reference sequence). The CDR3 region has the DNA TGTGCCAGCAGCCTGTCACCTAAAGACGAGCAGTACTTC. Protein: CASSLSPKDEQYF.

This clone has a single count. V is TRBV6-5 and J is TRBJ1-5; weak D call: TRBD1 (6 bases). Trimming cost V 7 bases and J 7 bases, with 20 bases left between them. CDR1 and CDR2 from the germline V gene are MNHEY and SVGAGI. This CDR3 is 15 amino acids long. CDR3 sequence reads: CASTQGAGVGQPQHF. The CDR3 DNA is TGTGCCAGCACCCAAGGGGCAGGGGTAGGCCAGCCCCAGCATTTT.

The chain combines TRBV28 with TRBJ1-6, with TRBD1 as a possible D gene (5 bases). The germline gives CDR1 MDHEN, CDR2 SYDVKM. The CDR3 is 14 amino acids. V dropped 3 bases and J dropped 14 bases, with 17 bases sitting between them. CDR3 sequence: CASSFPSLPGALHF. The DNA for the CDR3 is TGTGCCAGCAGTTTCCCGTCCCTCCCGGGGGCCCTCCACTTT.

For this clone: Other DNA sequences of this sample code for an identical CDR3. V usage is TRBV5-1 and J usage is TRBJ1-5; the D is unclear. V was shortened by 0 bases and J by 0 bases, with 4 bases between the two germline ends. Germline-derived CDR1 and CDR2 are SGHRS and YFSETQ. CDR3 size: 14 residues. The CDR3 nucleotides are TGCGCCAGCAGCTTGGGCGGTAGCAATCAGCCCCAGCATTTT. Translating gives CASSLGGSNQPQHF.

The chain is built from TRBV7-9 and TRBJ1-2; a weak D match, TRBD1 (5 bases). CDR1 and CDR2 (germline): SEHNR, FQNEAQ (reference sequence). This CDR3 has 14 residues. Deletions cut 4 bases from V and 4 bases from J, with 13 bases between. CDR3 nucleotides: TGTGCCAGCAGCTACGGGGCGGGGGGCTATGGCTACACCTTC. This sequence encodes CASSYGAGGYGYTF.

V and J are TRBV19 and TRBJ1-2, with TRBD1 matching 7 bases. CDR1 LNHDA and CDR2 SQIVND come from the germline V gene (reference sequence). The CDR3 is made up of 14 amino acids. Trimming cost V 7 bases and J 4 bases; bases outside gene matches: 9. CDR3: CASTSRQGSYGYTF. As DNA, the CDR3 is TGTGCCAGTACCTCACGACAGGGATCCTATGGCTACACCTTC.

The J gene is TRBJ1-2, the V gene TRBV3-1 (or the pseudogene TRBV3-2), with TRBD1 as a possible D gene (5 bases). V was cut by 1 base and J by 7 bases, with 19 bases left in between. Germline V gene sequence: CDR1 LGHDT, CDR2 YNNKEL (reference sequence). The CDR3 runs 16 residues. This CDR3 is CASSQAGGGGRLGYTF. The DNA of the CDR3 is TGTGCCAGCAGCCAAGCGGGGGGAGGAGGCCGCCTTGGCTACACCTTC.

V is TRBV30 and J is TRBJ1-5; maybe TRBD1 (5 bases). CDR1 is GTSNPN and CDR2 is SVGIG in the germline V gene (reference sequence). V lost 3 bases, J lost 7 bases, and 13 bases lay in between. The CDR3 is made up of 13 amino acids. CDR3 region: CAWSRGDAQPQHF. The CDR3 bases are TGTGCCTGGAGCCGGGGGGATGCCCAGCCCCAGCATTTT.

This clone was recorded a few times. This chain connects TRBV11-1 to TRBJ1-3; 8 nucleotides agree with TRBD1. Germline values: CDR1 SGHAT, CDR2 FQDESV (reference sequence). J lost 2 bases, V lost 3 bases, and 3 bases had no gene match. CDR3 length: 15 amino acids. The CDR3 region has the DNA TGTGCCAGCAGCTTCCAGGGGGCGACTGGAAACACCATATATTTT. Its translation is CASSFQGATGNTIYF. Together with reference TRBV11-1 and TRBJ1-3, the CDR3 gives the full variable domain: EAEVAQSPRYKITEKSQAVAFWCDPISGHATLYWYRQILGQGPELLVQFQDESVVDDSQLPKDRFSAERLKGVDSTLKIQPAELGDSAMYLCASSFQGATGNTIYFGEGSWLTVV.